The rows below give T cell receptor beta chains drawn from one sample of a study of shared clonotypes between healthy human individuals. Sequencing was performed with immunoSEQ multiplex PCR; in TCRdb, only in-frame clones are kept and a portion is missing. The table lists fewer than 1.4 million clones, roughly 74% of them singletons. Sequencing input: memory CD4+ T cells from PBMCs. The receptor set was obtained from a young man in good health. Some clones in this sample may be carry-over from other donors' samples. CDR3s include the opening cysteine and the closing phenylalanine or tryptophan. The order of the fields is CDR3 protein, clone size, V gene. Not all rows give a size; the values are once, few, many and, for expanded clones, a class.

cdr3_aa: CASSQEGAGLDGYTF
clone_size: once
v_call: TRBV4-3

cdr3_aa: CASRVSAGNTIYF
clone_size: -
v_call: TRBV6-1

cdr3_aa: CSVGYTTKAEKLFF
clone_size: many
v_call: TRBV29-1

cdr3_aa: CASSLARQISYGYTF
clone_size: -
v_call: TRBV7-9

cdr3_aa: CASSYGVAGGPRADTQYF
clone_size: -
v_call: TRBV11-2

cdr3_aa: CASSSPGGSSGNTIYF
clone_size: few
v_call: TRBV28

cdr3_aa: CASSPNRQVYGYTF
clone_size: -
v_call: TRBV19

cdr3_aa: CASSYGLPSLGQGAYGYTF
clone_size: -
v_call: TRBV5-1

cdr3_aa: CASSERVQETQYF
clone_size: -
v_call: TRBV19

cdr3_aa: CATARLTNSSETQYF
clone_size: -
v_call: TRBV6-4

cdr3_aa: CASSLAGAGANVLTF
clone_size: -
v_call: TRBV7-6

cdr3_aa: CASSTGGLAGDNEQFF
clone_size: -
v_call: TRBV19

cdr3_aa: CASSPNPGRAFF
clone_size: -
v_call: TRBV6-5

cdr3_aa: CASRVDSVGEQFF
clone_size: few
v_call: TRBV10-1

cdr3_aa: CASSQLNTGDNEQFF
clone_size: -
v_call: TRBV11-2

cdr3_aa: CASSLMGAQGEQYF
clone_size: few
v_call: TRBV7-9

cdr3_aa: CASSPVGPPYEQYF
clone_size: once
v_call: TRBV7-9